The present T cell receptor (beta chain) was sequenced within a study of blood T cell repertoires in COVID-19. As for the study in general: Whether acute or convalescent, the COVID-19 samples came from the United States, Italy and Spain. PBMCs, B-cell-depleted T cells, or T cells were the source of the cDNA or gDNA that made up the material.

CDR1 is MDHEN, CDR2 SYDVKM, per germline. Losses at the gene ends were 2 bases for V and 4 bases for J; bases not matched to a gene: 8. This CDR3 comprises 15 residues. Authors' methods: Nucleated cell number was recorded as an estimate derived from reference gene primer amplification. TCRdb keeps only in-frame clones here, not all; method: immunoSEQ multiplex PCR. That table gives V, J and clone size, and the DNA gave D and trimming. This table holds about 180,000 clones, roughly 90% found once. The V call is TRBV28, the J call TRBJ2-7; 7 bases map to TRBD1. Sequencing input: peripheral blood. This receptor was taken from a man between 65 and 85 years old with active or convalescent COVID-19. The CDR3 spells CASSLATDRVYEQYF. The CDR3 DNA reads as TGTGCCAGCAGTTTAGCCACCGACAGGGTTTACGAGCAGTACTTC.